This T cell receptor (beta chain) was recovered during a study of cytomegalovirus exposure and HLA in healthy donors. At the level of the study: Prior work identified 100 million to 130 million unique TCR beta sequences in approximately 200 million T cells.

Turning to this clone: Its antigen remains unknown.

Study results and limitations: Relative to equally common others, HLA-associated TCR beta chains showed greater clonal expansion in a later analysis. TRBV6-2, TRBV6-3 and some other V segments were excluded as indistinguishable. In a later analysis, a genetic analysis reported fewer productive-TCR N-insertions in an Asian-associated ancestry cluster than the cohort average.

Germline V CDR1 and CDR2: SGHDN, FVKESK. This CDR3 spans 14 amino acids. V lost 5 bases and J 4 bases, leaving 12 bases between the germline ends. The study ran its PCR with 60 Vbeta and 13 Jbeta primers. TCRdb's table, derived via immunoSEQ multiplex PCR, lists solely in-frame clones and lacks some. The data hold 90,000 to 110,000 clones, with approximately 80% observed a single time. This chain uses TRBV14 with TRBJ1-3; D gene ambiguous. What was sequenced was PBMCs. This sequence was found in a man aged 25-45 years in good health and CMV-seronegative. DNA of the CDR3: TGTGCCAGCAGCTCCTCGAGCGGCGGAAACACCATATATTTT. It translates to CASSSSSGGNTIYF.